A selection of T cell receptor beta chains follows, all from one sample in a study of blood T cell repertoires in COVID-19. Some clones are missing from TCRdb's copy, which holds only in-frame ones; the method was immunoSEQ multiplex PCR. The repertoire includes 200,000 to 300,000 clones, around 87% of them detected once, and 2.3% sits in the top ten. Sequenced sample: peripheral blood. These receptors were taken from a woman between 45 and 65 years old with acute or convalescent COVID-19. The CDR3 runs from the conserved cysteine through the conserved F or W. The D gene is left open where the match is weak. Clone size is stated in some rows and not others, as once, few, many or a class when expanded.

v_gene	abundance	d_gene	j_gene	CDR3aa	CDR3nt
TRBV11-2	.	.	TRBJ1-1	CASSPTRELNTEAFF	TGTGCCAGCAGCCCAACCCGGGAGCTAAACACTGAAGCTTTCTTT
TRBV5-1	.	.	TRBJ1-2	CASSLEFEGYTF	TGCGCCAGCAGCTTGGAATTTGAGGGCTACACCTTC
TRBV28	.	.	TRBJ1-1	CATVQRHNTEAFF	TGTGCCACCGTACAGAGACATAACACTGAAGCTTTCTTT
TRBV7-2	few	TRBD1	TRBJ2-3	CASSSPQGQGAGDTQYF	TGTGCCAGCAGCTCCCCCCAGGGACAGGGGGCGGGAGATACGCAGTATTTT
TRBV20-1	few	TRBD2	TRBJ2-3	CSASGLAGGGITDTQYF	TGCAGTGCTAGTGGACTAGCGGGAGGGGGGATCACAGATACGCAGTATTTT
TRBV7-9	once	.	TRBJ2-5	CASTPSAGETQYF	TGTGCCAGCACCCCTAGCGCGGGAGAGACCCAGTACTTC
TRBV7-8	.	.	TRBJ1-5	CASSQRGQYQPQHF	TGTGCCAGCAGCCAGCGGGGGCAGTATCAGCCCCAGCATTTT
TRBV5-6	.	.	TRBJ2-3	CASSYTGSTDTQYF	TGTGCCAGCAGCTATACAGGGAGCACAGATACGCAGTATTTT
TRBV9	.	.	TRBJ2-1	CASSVDGNGYNEQFF	TGTGCCAGCAGCGTAGACGGGAACGGCTACAATGAGCAGTTCTTC
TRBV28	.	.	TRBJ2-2	CATTIDRANTGELFF	TGTGCCACGACTATTGACCGCGCGAACACCGGGGAGCTGTTTTTT
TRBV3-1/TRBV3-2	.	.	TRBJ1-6	CASSQVGRLNSPLHF	TGTGCCAGCAGCCAAGTCGGCAGGCTTAATTCGCCCCTCCACTTT
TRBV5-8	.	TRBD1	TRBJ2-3	CASSLVTGGDTQYF	TGTGCCAGCAGCTTGGTTACAGGGGGGGATACGCAGTATTTT
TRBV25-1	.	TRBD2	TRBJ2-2	CASSLLGSGQMTGELFF	TGTGCCAGCAGTCTCCTGGGTAGCGGGCAGATGACCGGGGAGCTGTTTTTT
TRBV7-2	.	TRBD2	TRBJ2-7	CASSLKTSGRALIYEQYF	TGTGCCAGCAGCTTAAAAACTAGCGGGAGGGCCCTTATCTACGAGCAGTACTTC
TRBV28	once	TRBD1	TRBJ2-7	CASNALGGAGYEQYF	TGTGCCAGCAACGCACTAGGGGGCGCTGGATACGAGCAGTACTTC
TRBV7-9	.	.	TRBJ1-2	CASSLLTGFGDGYTF	TGTGCCAGCAGCTTATTAACAGGGTTCGGCGATGGCTACACCTTC
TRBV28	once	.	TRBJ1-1	CASSLSHTGNNMNTEAFF	TGTGCCAGCAGTTTATCCCATACAGGAAACAACATGAACACTGAAGCTTTCTTT
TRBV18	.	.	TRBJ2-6	CASSPLSRSGSGANVLTF	TGTGCCAGCTCACCACTAAGTCGGAGCGGTTCTGGGGCCAACGTCCTGACTTTC
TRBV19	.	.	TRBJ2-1	CASTLRVGNEQFF	TGTGCCAGTACCCTGCGGGTAGGGAATGAGCAGTTCTTC
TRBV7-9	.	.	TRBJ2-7	CASTLVVGEQYF	TGTGCCAGCACCCTTGTGGTCGGCGAGCAGTACTTC
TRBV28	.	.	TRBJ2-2	CASSFGPSHNTGELFF	TGTGCCAGCAGTTTTGGTCCCTCACATAACACCGGGGAGCTGTTTTTT
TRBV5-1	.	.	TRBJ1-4	CASSLAGIRDEKLFF	TGCGCCAGCAGCTTGGCCGGGATACGGGATGAAAAACTGTTTTTT
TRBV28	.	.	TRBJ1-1	CASSLELEAFF	TGTGCCAGCAGTTTGGAGCTTGAAGCTTTCTTT
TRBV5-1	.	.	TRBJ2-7	CASSQGQGLSYEQYF	TGCGCCAGCAGCCAAGGTCAAGGACTCTCCTACGAGCAGTACTTC
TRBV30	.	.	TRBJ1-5	CAWSARGPQHF	TGTGCCTGGAGTGCCCGGGGGCCCCAGCATTTT
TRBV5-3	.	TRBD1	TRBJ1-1	CARSHPGQGATEAFF	TGTGCCAGAAGCCACCCGGGACAGGGGGCCACTGAAGCTTTCTTT
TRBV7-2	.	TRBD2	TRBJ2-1	CASSLVAGSYNEQFF	TGTGCCAGCAGCTTAGTAGCGGGATCGTACAATGAGCAGTTCTTC
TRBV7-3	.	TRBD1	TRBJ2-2	CASSWDSENTGELFF	TGTGCCAGCAGCTGGGACAGTGAGAACACCGGGGAGCTGTTTTTT
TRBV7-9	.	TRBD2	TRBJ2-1	CASSPRTSGTLGNEQFF	TGTGCCAGCAGCCCCCGGACTAGCGGAACCTTGGGGAATGAGCAGTTCTTC
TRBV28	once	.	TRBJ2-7	CASSLSGYEQYF	TGTGCCAGCAGTTTATCGGGATACGAGCAGTACTTC
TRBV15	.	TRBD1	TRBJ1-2	CATSRMGTGGVRYGYTF	TGTGCCACCAGCAGAATGGGTACAGGGGGGGTGCGCTATGGCTACACCTTC
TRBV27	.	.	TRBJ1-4	CASSPVFGELGITNEKLFF	TGTGCCAGCAGCCCCGTTTTTGGGGAGCTAGGTATAACTAATGAAAAACTGTTTTTT
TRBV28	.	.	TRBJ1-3	CASSLPGPGNTIYF	TGTGCCAGCAGTTTGCCAGGGCCCGGAAACACCATATATTTT
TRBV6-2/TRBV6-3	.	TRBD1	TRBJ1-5	CASSGQGGQPQHF	TGTGCCAGCAGTGGACAGGGGGGTCAGCCCCAGCATTTT
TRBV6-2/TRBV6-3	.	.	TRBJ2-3	CASSYRGGKADTQYF	TGTGCCAGCAGTTATAGGGGCGGGAAGGCAGATACGCAGTATTTT
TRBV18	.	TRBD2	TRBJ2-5	CASSPSAPTSEETQYF	TGTGCCAGCTCACCATCGGCCCCTACTAGCGAAGAGACCCAGTACTTC
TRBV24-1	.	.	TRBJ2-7	CATSDLGHPYEQYF	TGTGCCACCAGTGACCTGGGACACCCCTACGAGCAGTACTTC
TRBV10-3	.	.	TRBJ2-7	CAGGPTPREQYF	TGTGCGGGGGGACCAACTCCACGGGAGCAGTACTTC
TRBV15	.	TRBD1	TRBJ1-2	CATSRAGTEFFNYGYTF	TGTGCCACCAGCAGAGCAGGGACAGAGTTCTTTAACTATGGCTACACCTTC
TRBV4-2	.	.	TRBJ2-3	CASSRTQGFGTDTQYF	TGTGCCAGCAGCCGGACCCAGGGGTTTGGGACAGATACGCAGTATTTT
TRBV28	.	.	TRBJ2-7	CASRLSGAYEQYF	TGTGCCAGCAGACTGTCCGGGGCCTACGAGCAGTACTTC
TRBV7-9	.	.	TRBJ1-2	CASSLAGGRANYGYTF	TGTGCCAGCAGCTTAGCTGGGGGCAGAGCTAACTATGGCTACACCTTC
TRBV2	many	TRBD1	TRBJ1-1	CASGRTGLGEAFF	TGTGCCAGCGGGAGGACAGGGCTTGGTGAAGCTTTCTTT
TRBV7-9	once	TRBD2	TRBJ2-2	CASSHGLAGGYAGELFF	TGTGCCAGCAGCCACGGACTAGCGGGAGGTTATGCCGGGGAGCTGTTTTTT
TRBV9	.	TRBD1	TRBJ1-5	CASSSGTGTLQPQHF	TGTGCCAGCAGCTCCGGGACAGGCACTTTGCAGCCCCAGCATTTT
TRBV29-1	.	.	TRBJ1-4	CSVGQTNEKLFF	TGCAGCGTTGGACAGACTAATGAAAAACTGTTTTTT
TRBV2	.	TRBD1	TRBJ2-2	CASRPYRGGGELFF	TGTGCCAGCAGACCCTACAGGGGCGGCGGGGAGCTGTTTTTT
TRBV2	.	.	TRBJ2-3	CASSDGGADTQYF	TGTGCCAGCAGTGACGGAGGGGCAGATACGCAGTATTTT
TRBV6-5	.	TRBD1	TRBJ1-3	CASSPGTGTDTIYF	TGTGCCAGCAGTCCCGGGACAGGTACCGACACCATATATTTT
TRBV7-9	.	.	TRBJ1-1	CASSHGGLQNTEAFF	TGTGCCAGCAGCCACGGGGGACTCCAGAACACTGAAGCTTTCTTT
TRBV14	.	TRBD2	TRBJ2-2	CASTMGLAPRGELFF	TGTGCCAGTACCATGGGACTAGCCCCAAGGGGGGAGCTGTTTTTT
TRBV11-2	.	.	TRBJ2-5	CASSLDLRETQYF	TGTGCCAGCAGCTTAGACCTGCGGGAGACCCAGTACTTC